This T cell receptor (beta chain) is from a study of PD-L1 blockade in urothelial cancer. For the study at large: Males with urothelial cancer arising in the bladder constituted about nine tenths of the roughly 30 patients. Each participant's history included 0 to 3 prior chemotherapy regimens. General observations from the study: It was durable-benefit patients whose tumor-associated blood clones expanded more at 3 weeks.

Documented time point: peripheral blood 6 weeks after treatment start. Diagnoses among patients were locally advanced or metastatic urothelial carcinoma. CDR3 length: 15 residues. J was trimmed by 1 base and V by 5 bases; bases with no gene match: 6. Germline CDR1 is SGHKS and CDR2 is YYEKEE (reference sequence). The data were produced by immunoSEQ multiplex PCR, yet TCRdb's version contains in-frame clones alone and is incomplete. The table lists about 27,000 clones, 82% of them singletons. A word on this clone: The antigen is not known.

V and J are TRBV5-5 and TRBJ2-5; 9 nucleotides agree with TRBD1. The receptor was isolated from a man in his sixties or seventies with urothelial cancer. Specimen: PBMCs, collected around atezolizumab (anti-PD-L1) treatment. CDR3 sequence: CASRWGQGSQETQYF. The CDR3 bases are TGTGCCAGCAGATGGGGACAGGGAAGCCAAGAGACCCAGTACTTC. Full variable domain (missing parts from reference TRBV5-5 and TRBJ2-5): DAGVTQSPTHLIKTRGQQVTLRCSPISGHKSVSWYQQVLGQGPQFIFQYYEKEERGRGNFPDRFSARQFPNYSSELNVNALLLGDSALYLCASRWGQGSQETQYFGPGTRLLVL.